This entry lists 20 T cell receptor beta chains sequenced from one sample in a study of Ad26.COV2.S vaccination and SARS-CoV-2 variants. Using immunoSEQ multiplex PCR, the repertoire was profiled, and TCRdb retains in-frame clones only, with some absent. Of about 480,000 clones in the sample, around 88% were seen once. Treatment given: around 19 received Ad26.COV2.S at low or high dose, single or two shots; 5 received placebo; per-sample allocation not given. Each sample was drawn 63 days after the first injection (of vaccine or placebo). The sample in question was peripheral blood, obtained in a trial of Ad26.COV2.S vaccine versus placebo. These receptors were collected from a person aged 18-60 years who received the Ad26.COV2.S COVID-19 vaccine or a placebo.

V gene TRBV9 combines with J gene TRBJ1-3; D gene unclear. Germline CDR1 SGDLS, CDR2 YYNGEE. This CDR3 is 12 amino acids long. V lost 4 bases and J lost 3, with 5 bases in between. The CDR3, as DNA: TGTGCCAGCAGCCCCCATGGAAACACCATATATTTT. Its translation: CASSPHGNTIYF. The full variable domain, its missing parts supplied by reference TRBV9 and TRBJ1-3, is DSGVTQTPKHLITATGQRVTLRCSPRSGDLSVYWYQQSLDQGLQFLIQYYNGEERAKGNILERFSAQQFPDLHSELNLSSLELGDSALYFCASSPHGNTIYFGEGSWLTVV.

The chain uses TRBV3-1 (or the pseudogene TRBV3-2) and TRBJ2-4, with no clear D. V dropped 4 bases and J dropped 0 bases, with 7 bases sitting between them. The CDR3 is 14 residues long. CDR1 is LGHDT and CDR2 is YNNKEL in the germline V gene (reference sequence). CDR3 loop: CASSPPEAKNIQYF. For the CDR3, the DNA is TGTGCCAGCAGCCCACCGGAAGCCAAAAACATTCAGTACTTC.

Remarks on this clone: Additional DNA sequences in this sample encode the identical CDR3. This chain uses TRBV28 with TRBJ2-1; D is possibly TRBD2 (6 bases). Germline assignment: CDR1 MDHEN and CDR2 SYDVKM. V lost 5 bases, J lost 0 bases, and 11 bases lay in between. CDR3 length equals 15 residues. CDR3 sequence (DNA): TGTGCCAGCAGTCCCCGGGGGAGCTCCTACAATGAGCAGTTCTTC. It encodes CASSPRGSSYNEQFF. Supplemented by reference TRBV28 and TRBJ2-1, the full variable domain reads DVKVTQSSRYLVKRTGEKVFLECVQDMDHENMFWYRQDPGLGLRLIYFSYDVKMKEKGDIPEGYSVSREKKERFSLILESASTNQTSMYLCASSPRGSSYNEQFFGPGTRLTVL.

The chain couples TRBV27 to TRBJ1-2; D not resolved. This CDR3 has 15 amino acids. In germline, CDR1 is MNHEY, CDR2 SMNVEV (reference sequence). Deletions cut 6 bases from V and 5 bases from J, with 19 bases between. For the CDR3, the DNA is TGTGCCAGCAGCCCCATGAGGTCCCCCGTTTATGGCTACACCTTC. This gives the protein CASSPMRSPVYGYTF.

The chain links TRBV5-4 to TRBJ2-2; no reliable D call. The CDR3 spans 15 residues. Trimming took 1 base from V and 2 from J, leaving 9 bases between them. Germline V gives CDR1 SGHNT, CDR2 YYREEE (reference sequence). The CDR3 DNA follows: TGTGCCAGCAGCTTGAGGACCTCCAACACCGGGGAGCTGTTTTTT. This sequence encodes CASSLRTSNTGELFF.

J is TRBJ2-4 and V is TRBV21-1; the DNA was not compared with TRBD2, the D call given in the table. TRBV21-1 is a pseudogene locus. CDR3 length: 16 residues. CDR3 amino acids: CASSQKGRARGNIQYF. Here the CDR3 DNA reads TGTGCCAGCAGTCAGAAGGGGAGGGCCCGGGGAAACATTCAGTACTTC.

The chain employs TRBV30 and TRBJ1-2; D perhaps matches TRBD1 (5 bases). V was shortened by 0 bases and J by 1 base, with 12 bases between the two germline ends. Per germline, CDR1 GTSNPN and CDR2 SVGIG (reference sequence). The CDR3 runs 15 residues. The CDR3 DNA reads as TGTGCCTGGAGTGTAGGGGACGGTGGTAACTATGGCTACACCTTC. Protein sequence: CAWSVGDGGNYGYTF.

The J gene is TRBJ2-7, the V gene TRBV12-5; 11 nucleotides agree with TRBD2. The germline gives CDR1 LGHNT, CDR2 FRNRAP. With V trimmed by 2 bases and J by 4 bases, 13 bases remained unmatched. The CDR3 runs 18 residues. CDR3 sequence (DNA): TGTGCTAGTGGTTTGCCGAGCAACACTAGCGGGAGTCTTTACGAGCAGTACTTC. Protein product: CASGLPSNTSGSLYEQYF.

This clone was seen a few times. The chain joins TRBV5-4 to TRBJ2-7, with D perhaps matching TRBD1 or TRBD2 (5 bases each). The CDR3 is 17 amino acids. The ends were cut back, 2 bases at V and 0 bases at J, with 18 bases in the middle. Looked up from germline, CDR1 is SGHNT and CDR2 is YYREEE (reference sequence). CDR3 loop: CASSLKTPGRNSYEQYF. For the CDR3, the DNA is TGTGCCAGCAGCTTAAAAACCCCGGGACGGAACTCCTACGAGCAGTACTTC.

The V gene is TRBV19, the J gene TRBJ1-1; weak D call: TRBD1 (5 bases). This CDR3 has 16 residues. The germline V gene has CDR1 LNHDA and CDR2 SQIVND (reference sequence). V lost 9 bases, J lost 9 bases, and 29 bases lay in between. The CDR3 region is CASHTDANGGWGQAFF. The CDR3 DNA reads as TGTGCCAGCCACACGGACGCGAACGGGGGGTGGGGTCAAGCTTTCTTT.

The chain recombines TRBV3-1 (or the pseudogene TRBV3-2) with TRBJ1-1, with D perhaps matching TRBD1 (6 bases). Trimming cost V 4 bases and J 4 bases, with 19 bases left between them. The CDR3 runs to 16 residues. Per germline, CDR1 LGHDT and CDR2 YNNKEL (reference sequence). CDR3 bases: TGTGCCAGCAGCCGAGACCCCGGGACACGGATCACTGAAGCTTTCTTT. It specifies CASSRDPGTRITEAFF.

This clone was recorded once. The genes are TRBV28 and TRBJ2-7, with D possibly being TRBD2 (6 bases). V lost 8 bases and J lost 4, with 12 bases in between. Germline CDR1 MDHEN, CDR2 SYDVKM. The CDR3 sequence is 12 residues long. The CDR3 protein is CASSRAGYEQYF. The CDR3 nucleotides read TGTGCCAGCTCCCGGGCGGGGTACGAGCAGTACTTC.

The CDR3 DNA reads TGTGCCAGCAGTTTACAGGCAGGGAGGCAGGTAAACATTCAGTACTTC. Translated, it gives CASSLQAGRQVNIQYF. The J gene is TRBJ2-4, the V gene TRBV28, with TRBD2 as a possible D gene (6 bases). The CDR3 runs to 16 residues. V was shortened by 2 bases and J by 6 bases, with 17 bases between the two germline ends. CDR1 is MDHEN and CDR2 is SYDVKM in the germline V gene.

The gene calls are TRBV27 and TRBJ2-7, with 10 bases identical to TRBD2. Trimming cost V 5 bases and J 4 bases; bases outside gene matches: 11. The CDR3 contains 16 residues. Germline assignment: CDR1 MNHEY and CDR2 SMNVEV (reference sequence). The DNA of the CDR3 is TGTGCCAGCAGTACCACAGCGGGAGGGCTTGCTTACGAGCAGTACTTC. This sequence encodes CASSTTAGGLAYEQYF.

J is TRBJ2-1 and V is TRBV27, with no clear D. The CDR3 sequence is 13 residues long. The germline V gene has CDR1 MNHEY and CDR2 SMNVEV (reference sequence). Trimming took off 3 bases at V and 10 bases at J, with 13 bases between the two ends. CDR3 nucleotide sequence: TGTGCCAGCAGTTTTGCGGAGAACTTGGAGCAGTTCTTC. It encodes CASSFAENLEQFF.

The chain links TRBV9 to TRBJ2-3; D uncertain. Per the germline V gene, CDR1 is SGDLS and CDR2 is YYNGEE. The length of the CDR3 is 13 residues. Trimming left V 2 bases short and J 3 bases short, with 7 bases between. CDR3 DNA sequence: TGTGCCAGCAGCGTCACAAGTACAGATACGCAGTATTTT. This translates into CASSVTSTDTQYF.

As to this clone: A junction boundary mismatches the germline segment, possibly from a read error. Other DNA sequences within the sample encode an identical CDR3. This chain connects TRBV6-5 to TRBJ2-7; D not resolved. There are 11 residues in the CDR3. Germline V gene lookup returns CDR1 MNHEY and CDR2 SVGAGI. The CDR3 DNA reads TGTGCCAGCAGTAACTCCTACGAGCAGTACTTC. This sequence encodes CASSNSYEQYF.

In its sample, this clone was seen a few times. Within the sample, other DNA sequences also encode this same CDR3. This chain joins TRBV6-1 and TRBJ1-5, with D possibly being TRBD1 (5 bases). Trimming took off 3 bases at V and 6 bases at J, with 6 bases between the two ends. Germline V lookup: CDR1 MNHNS, CDR2 SASEGT. The CDR3 spans 12 residues. The CDR3 reads CASSDGGQPQHF. For the CDR3, the DNA is TGTGCCAGCAGTGACGGGGGTCAGCCCCAGCATTTT.

There are many counts of this clone. The chain is built from TRBV5-1 and TRBJ2-2; no clear D. Trimming took off 0 bases at V and 2 bases at J, with 11 bases between the two ends. The germline gives CDR1 SGHRS, CDR2 YFSETQ. CDR3 length: 16 residues. CDR3 protein: CASSLVRILNTGELFF. The CDR3 coding sequence is TGCGCCAGCAGCTTGGTACGCATACTAAACACCGGGGAGCTGTTTTTT.

This chain uses TRBV7-9 with TRBJ2-1, with 10 bases identical to TRBD2. This CDR3 is 15 amino acids long. The V segment lost 4 bases and the J segment 7 bases; nucleotides outside the gene matches: 7. CDR1 and CDR2 (germline): SEHNR, FQNEAQ (reference sequence). The DNA for the CDR3 is TGTGCCAGCAGCTCACCTAGCGGGAGAGGGAATGAGCAGTTCTTC. This sequence encodes CASSSPSGRGNEQFF.